This TCR beta chain originates from a study of CD8 T cells in Susac syndrome (dated by TCRdb to the late 2010s). Study-level background: Repertoire sequencing was used to test whether CD8+ T cell activation and differentiation in Susac syndrome was antigen driven. The study compared CD8+ T cell repertoire clonality among approximately twelve healthy donors, approximately 14 Susac syndrome patients and roughly 16 multiple sclerosis patients.

V loses 4 bases, J loses 2 bases, and the germline ends lie 11 bases apart. The CDR3, cysteine through phenylalanine, is 13 amino acids long. CDR3 DNA only is kept here, 39 bases in frame from base 1. CDR1 and CDR2 (SQVTM, ANQGSEA) derive from the germline V gene. Study-level results and caveats: The number of individuals in the TCR sequencing and HLA analysis was acknowledged as relatively small.

RNA was extracted using the RNeasy kit, and about 0.45 to 1 microgram was reverse transcribed with random hexamers. TCR beta CDR3 regions were amplified with the immunoSEQ multiplex PCR assay covering 54 Vbeta and 13 Jbeta segments. To correct PCR amplification bias, a synthetic template baseline was used for both primer optimization and computational correction. On the study's bioinformatics: Reads were annotated to V, D and J genes per IMGT and analyzed with immunoSEQ Analyzer, keeping only productive sequences. Clonality was computed as one minus Shannon entropy normalized by log2 of the number of productive unique sequences. Public and private clones were assessed among the 100 most prevalent clones of each patient and control. Clones were defined as Susac-specific if absent from the healthy and MS cohorts, from around 1,000 published viral clones and from other ImmuneACCESS disease sequences. TCRdb redid the processing of the public reads, applying fastp at Q25 and MiXCR, and retained in-frame beta chains. Under each unique CDR3 protein, matching rows form one entry showing the most common genes and DNA. TCRdb's processing, not the authors', yielded these V and J calls. This sample is represented by around 190,000 distinct CDR3 sequences; approximately 95% of them were singletons. 0.15% to 0.2% of the sample goes to the ten largest clones.

Peripheral blood CD8+ and CD4+ T cells from healthy donors, Susac syndrome patients and multiple sclerosis patients were profiled using high-throughput TCR beta sequencing. Multiple sclerosis controls were treatment-naive patients with stable or active relapsing-remitting disease fulfilling revised McDonald criteria. Bulk CD8+ and CD4+ T cells were purified magnetically by negative isolation, whereas CD8+ TEMRA cells were enriched by FACS. Blood was drawn into EDTA tubes, processed within 24 hours, and PBMCs were isolated by density gradient centrifugation. PBMCs intended for TCR sequencing were cryopreserved in liquid nitrogen and were subsequently thawed in a 37 degrees C water bath. A purity of at least 90% was achieved for sorted or isolated CD4+, CD8+ and CD8+ TEMRA cells. Regarding this clonotype: The antigen it binds to is not known. No quality values exist for individual bases; no much larger clone is one base distant.

In this chain, TRBV29-1 is recombined with TRBJ1-2, with the D gene not clear enough to name. This receptor was obtained from a human donor with multiple sclerosis. Sequencing used CD8+ T cells from PBMCs. The DNA sequence follows: TGCAGCGTTGGCCTTACAGAGAACTATGGCTACACCTTC. This yields the protein CSVGLTENYGYTF.